This note documents a single TCR beta chain sequence. Its target is unknown. PCR used 60 Vbeta primers and 13 Jbeta primers. Authors' methods: Some 9.9 million of some 80 million unique TCR beta chains were shared, per a later count. Sequencing was performed with immunoSEQ multiplex PCR; in TCRdb, only in-frame clones are kept and a portion is missing. V, J and clone size reflect that table, while D and trimming were determined from the DNA. Of 60,000 to 85,000 clones listed, around 69% are singletons. V shed 3 bases, J shed 1 base, and the junction held 6 bases outside the gene matches. This CDR3 has 15 residues. Germline assignment: CDR1 SEHNR and CDR2 FQNEAQ (reference sequence). This specimen belongs to a study of cytomegalovirus exposure and HLA in healthy donors. Study-wide points: The authors later linked a missense DCLRE1C variant to TCR beta V- and J-gene trimming. Later analysis revealed greater clonal expansion in HLA-associated TCR beta chains than in equally common others.

Donors were nominally healthy when sampled, though unrecorded immune exposures were likely. This sequence originates from a human donor in good health. The source material was PBMCs. The chain carries TRBV7-9 and TRBJ2-7, with TRBD1 identical over 7 bases. CDR3 sequence: CASSFSQGTSYEQYF. CDR3 nucleotide sequence: TGTGCCAGCAGCTTTTCACAGGGGACGTCCTACGAGCAGTACTTC.